One and the same sample provided the 10 T cell receptor beta chains below, sequenced in a study of OX40 agonist ivuxolimab in advanced cancers. TCRdb's copy holds only in-frame clones and misses some; the assay was immunoSEQ multiplex PCR. The data hold more than 80,000 clones, with about 90% observed a single time. The starting material was CD4+ or CD8+ T cells sorted from blood, obtained in a trial of the OX40 agonist ivuxolimab. The origin of the receptors is an adult with an advanced solid tumor such as melanoma, head and neck, liver or kidney cancer.

This chain connects TRBV6-1 to TRBJ2-7; 7 bases map to TRBD1. V gave up 8 bases and J gave up 2 bases; unmatched junction bases: 3. The germline V gene has CDR1 MNHNS and CDR2 SASEGT. This CDR3 has 12 residues. This chain's CDR3 is CASRDSPYEQYF. CDR3 nucleotide sequence: TGTGCCAGCCGGGACAGCCCCTACGAGCAGTACTTC.

The chain employs TRBV11-3 and TRBJ2-2; the match to TRBD2 covers 11 bases. The germline CDR1 and CDR2 sequences are SGHNT and YENEEA. The CDR3 is 15 residues long. J gave up 3 bases and V 5 bases, and 2 bases lay outside the gene matches. CDR3 DNA sequence: TGTGCCAGCAGCGGGACTAGCGGAGACACCGGGGAGCTGTTTTTT. Its translation: CASSGTSGDTGELFF.

This clone was observed a few times. J is TRBJ1-1 and V is TRBV4-1, with D unclear. The CDR3 loop spans 15 amino acids. Germline CDR1 reads MGHRA; CDR2 reads YSYEKL. V was shortened by 0 bases and J by 4 bases, with 12 bases between the two germline ends. The CDR3 DNA sequence: TGCGCCAGCAGCCAAGATTCGAAGGGTGGCACTGAAGCTTTCTTT. This gives the protein CASSQDSKGGTEAFF.

The DNA for the CDR3 is TGTGCCAGCAGTGCCCAACAGGGTGGGTCACCCCTCCACTTT. Protein product: CASSAQQGGSPLHF. This chain joins TRBV28 and TRBJ1-6, with a possible D match to TRBD1 (6 bases). Germline CDR1 MDHEN, CDR2 SYDVKM. The CDR3 contains 14 residues. Trimming left V 5 bases short and J 10 bases short, with 15 bases between.

J is TRBJ2-1 and V is TRBV4-2, with TRBD2 matching over 7 bases. The ends lost 1 base at V and 6 bases at J; junction bases unmatched: 12. Per the germline V gene, CDR1 is LGHNA and CDR2 is YNFKEQ. The CDR3 has 17 amino acids. CDR3 nucleotides: TGTGCCAGCAGCCAAGCCTTTGGGGAGGGCCCGGCCAATGAGCAGTTCTTC. Protein: CASSQAFGEGPANEQFF.

This chain connects TRBV25-1 to TRBJ2-5; perhaps TRBD1 as D (6 bases). This CDR3 region has 15 residues. Germline assignment: CDR1 MGHDK and CDR2 SYGVNS. V was trimmed by 3 bases and J by 3 bases, leaving 14 bases between them. In nucleotides, the CDR3 is TGTGCCAGCAGTGACTGGACAGTCAAAAAAGAGACCCAGTACTTC. It yields the protein CASSDWTVKKETQYF.

The V call is TRBV9, the J call TRBJ2-5; 10 bases agree with TRBD1. This CDR3 is 15 amino acids long. Germline CDR1 and CDR2: SGDLS and YYNGEE. V shed 4 bases, J shed 4 bases, and the junction held 7 bases outside the gene matches. CDR3 sequence reads: CASSQTGQGRETQYF. CDR3 DNA: TGTGCCAGCAGCCAAACGGGACAGGGGCGAGAGACCCAGTACTTC.

The chain recombines TRBV10-2 with TRBJ2-7; the D gene is possibly TRBD2 (6 bases). CDR1 is WSHSY, CDR2 SAAADI, per germline. The CDR3 length is 17 residues. The germline V and J ends were trimmed by 3 bases and 8 bases, with 26 bases remaining between them. CDR3 region: CASSERSGGNNPTKQYF. Written as DNA, the CDR3 is TGCGCCAGCAGTGAACGGTCCGGAGGGAATAATCCCACGAAGCAGTACTTC.

The rearrangement joins TRBV20-1 to TRBJ2-5; D is unresolved. CDR1 is DFQATT and CDR2 is SNEGSKA in the germline V gene (reference sequence). V was trimmed by 6 bases and J by 4 bases, leaving 9 bases between them. The length of the CDR3 is 11 residues. CDR3 DNA sequence: TGCAGTGCCCTCGGAGCAGAGACCCAGTACTTC. Its protein product is CSALGAETQYF.

The gene calls are TRBV11-2 and TRBJ1-5, with a tentative D call TRBD1 (6 bases). The germline CDR1 and CDR2 sequences are SGHAT and FQNNGV. V lost 1 base, J lost 0 bases, and 10 bases lay in between. This CDR3 spans 16 amino acids. The CDR3, as DNA: TGTGCCAGCAGCTTAGGGAGGACAGTTAGCAATCAGCCCCAGCATTTT. It specifies CASSLGRTVSNQPQHF.